This T cell receptor beta chain was sequenced during a study of blood T cell repertoires in COVID-19. On the study more broadly: Italy, Spain and the United States were the sources of the convalescent and acute COVID-19 samples. In each case, the material was cDNA or gDNA derived from T cells, B-cell-depleted T cells, or PBMCs.

Only in-frame clones appear in the TCRdb table, and some are missing; sequencing was by immunoSEQ multiplex PCR. Of under 200,000 clones listed, roughly 91% are singletons. With V trimmed by 5 bases and J by 0 bases, 9 bases remained unmatched. Germline lookup yields CDR1 SEHNR and CDR2 FQNEAQ (reference sequence). The CDR3 extends over 18 amino acids. The receptor comes from a man in his forties with active or convalescent COVID-19. This chain joins TRBV7-9 and TRBJ2-4; TRBD2 agrees at 11 bases. Sequenced: peripheral blood. The CDR3 protein is CASSLRITSGGAKNIQYF. CDR3 nucleotides: TGTGCCAGCAGCCTAAGAATTACTAGCGGGGGAGCCAAAAACATTCAGTACTTC. Full variable domain (missing parts from reference TRBV7-9 and TRBJ2-4): DTGVSQNPRHKITKRGQNVTFRCDPISEHNRLYWYRQTLGQGPEFLTYFQNEAQLEKSRLLSDRFSAERPKGSFSTLEIQRTEQGDSAMYLCASSLRITSGGAKNIQYFGAGTRLSVL.